Shown below are 15 T cell receptor beta chains from a single sample sequenced in a study of T cells in Graves' hyperthyroidism and ophthalmopathy. There were TCR beta CDR3 regions amplified from RNA transcripts. First-round RT-PCR targeting the TCR CDR3 was performed with the HTBI primer set. TCRdb re-derived calls from the multiplex PCR reads in MiXCR, one entry per CDR3 protein. The table has about 840,000 distinct CDR3 sequences, about 38% seen once. Source material: blood. The receptors shown here come from a man between 18 and 29 years old with Graves' hyperthyroidism.

The chain is built from TRBV5-1 and TRBJ1-1, with 8 bases matching TRBD1. Per the germline V gene, CDR1 is SGHRS and CDR2 is YFSETQ. With 4 bases clipped from V and 0 bases from J, the junction kept 5 bases outside the gene matches. The CDR3 runs 15 residues. The CDR3 DNA is TGCGCCAGCAGCGAAAGACAGGGGCTGAACACTGAAGCTTTCTTT. The encoded protein is CASSERQGLNTEAFF. Full variable domain (rest looked up from reference TRBV5-1 and TRBJ1-1): KAGVTQTPRYLIKTRGQQVTLSCSPISGHRSVSWYQQTPGQGLQFLFEYFSETQRNKGNFPGRFSGRQFSNSRSEMNVSTLELGDSALYLCASSERQGLNTEAFFGQGTRLTVV.

This clonotype appeared many times. The chain couples TRBV7-9 to TRBJ2-2; D gene unclear. With 5 bases removed from V and 8 bases from J, the gap between germline ends came to 9 bases. The germline V gene has CDR1 SEHNR and CDR2 FQNEAQ (reference sequence). The CDR3 has 12 amino acids. CDR3 bases: TGTGCCAGCAGCCCCGCCCCTGGGGAGCTGTTTTTT. Translating it yields CASSPAPGELFF.

J is TRBJ1-1 and V is TRBV20-1; weak D call: TRBD1 (5 bases). Trimming took 6 bases from V and 4 from J, leaving 15 bases between them. This CDR3 spans 13 amino acids. Germline V CDR1 and CDR2: DFQATT, SNEGSKA (reference sequence). CDR3 in amino acids: CSAKPRGGTEAFF. The CDR3 region has the DNA TGCAGTGCCAAGCCCCGTGGGGGCACTGAAGCTTTCTTT.

The J gene is TRBJ1-3, the V gene TRBV7-2, with a tentative D call TRBD1 (5 bases). The CDR3 is 15 amino acids. From germline, CDR1 is SGHTA and CDR2 FQGNSA. V lost 3 bases, J lost 0 bases, and 9 bases lay in between. The CDR3 sequence is CASSLQGYSGNTIYF. CDR3 DNA sequence: TGTGCCAGCAGCTTGCAGGGTTACTCTGGAAACACCATATATTTT.

Points on this clonotype: A much larger clone sits a single nucleotide away, making a read error possible. This chain links TRBV2 with TRBJ2-7; D perhaps matches TRBD1 (5 bases). The CDR3 totals 10 residues. V was shortened by 8 bases and J by 6 bases, with 8 bases between the two germline ends. Germline V gives CDR1 SNHLY, CDR2 FYNNEI. Here the CDR3 DNA reads TGTGCCAGCGAAGGGGTCGAGCAGTACTTC. This sequence encodes CASEGVEQYF.

This clonotype was counted many times. V is TRBV19 and J is TRBJ1-1, with D possibly TRBD1 on 6 matching bases. V lost 6 bases and J 1 base, leaving 15 bases between the germline ends. Germline CDR1 is LNHDA and CDR2 is SQIVND (reference sequence). This CDR3 region has 15 residues. The CDR3 sequence: CASRYLEGENTEAFF. Here the CDR3 DNA reads TGTGCCAGTAGGTATTTGGAGGGGGAGAACACTGAAGCTTTCTTT.

V and J are TRBV5-8 and TRBJ2-7, with D possibly called TRBD1 or TRBD2 (5 bases each). The germline V and J ends were trimmed by 3 bases and 2 bases, with 12 bases remaining between them. Germline V gives CDR1 SGHTS, CDR2 YDEGEE. The CDR3 contains 14 residues. The CDR3 sequence is CASSWGRQTYEQYF. CDR3 in DNA: TGTGCCAGCAGCTGGGGACGACAAACCTACGAGCAGTACTTC.

This clonotype was detected ten times or more. Here the CDR3 reads CSVPRGKEQYF. The CDR3 DNA reads TGCAGTGTGCCACGGGGCAAAGAGCAGTACTTC. The chain employs TRBV20-1 and TRBJ2-7, with D perhaps TRBD1 or TRBD2 (5 bases each). The CDR3 spans 11 residues. Germline values: CDR1 DFQATT, CDR2 SNEGSKA (reference sequence). The V and J ends lost 7 bases and 7 bases respectively, with 14 bases between them.

The gene calls are TRBV20-1 and TRBJ2-5; a possible D gene is TRBD2 (6 bases). Germline loops: CDR1 DFQATT, CDR2 SNEGSKA (reference sequence). This CDR3 has 14 amino acids. V gave up 6 bases and J gave up 4 bases, with 18 bases separating them. CDR3 region: CSALQGGWGETQYF. DNA of the CDR3: TGCAGTGCACTTCAGGGAGGATGGGGAGAGACCCAGTACTTC.

This clonotype was recorded at least ten times. The chain couples TRBV13 to TRBJ1-5; D is unclear. Germline CDR1 and CDR2: PRHDT and FYEKMQ (reference sequence). This CDR3 has 11 amino acids. Trimming took 8 bases from V and 11 from J, leaving 13 bases between them. For the CDR3, the DNA is TGTGCCAGCGAAAGGAGGTCGGCCCAGCATTTT. The encoded protein is CASERRSAQHF.

This clonotype has ten or more counts. CDR3 region: CASSETGDEETQYF. CDR3 DNA: TGTGCCAGCAGCGAGACAGGGGATGAAGAGACCCAGTACTTC. The genes are TRBV9 and TRBJ2-5; TRBD1 matches at 8 bases. The CDR3 is made up of 14 amino acids. Germline V gene lookup returns CDR1 SGDLS and CDR2 YYNGEE. J lost 3 bases, V lost 3 bases, and 4 bases had no gene match.

The V gene is TRBV7-2, the J gene TRBJ1-5, with a possible D match to TRBD1 (5 bases). The CDR3 is 13 residues long. The germline V gene has CDR1 SGHTA and CDR2 FQGNSA. V lost 1 base to trimming and J lost 10 bases, with 11 bases between them. This chain's CDR3 is CASSLDRGSPQHF. The CDR3 DNA reads TGTGCCAGCAGCTTAGATAGGGGAAGTCCCCAGCATTTT. Full variable domain (rest looked up from reference TRBV7-2 and TRBJ1-5): GAGVSQSPSNKVTEKGKDVELRCDPISGHTALYWYRQSLGQGLEFLIYFQGNSAPDKSGLPSDRFSAERTGGSVSTLTIQRTQQEDSAVYLCASSLDRGSPQHFGDGTRLSIL.

The genes are TRBV5-6 and TRBJ1-5; D uncertain. V lost 6 bases and J lost 10, with 8 bases in between. The CDR3 has 10 amino acids. CDR1 SGHDT and CDR2 YYEEEE come from the germline V gene. CDR3: CASTMRPQHF. In DNA form, the CDR3 reads TGTGCCAGCACCATGAGACCCCAGCATTTT.

In this sample, this clonotype turned up many times. The V gene is TRBV19, the J gene TRBJ1-5; no firm D call. Germline V lookup: CDR1 LNHDA, CDR2 SQIVND (reference sequence). V gave up 0 bases and J gave up 5 bases, with 5 bases separating them. There are 13 residues in the CDR3. The CDR3 here is CASSIDSYQPQHF. Here the CDR3 DNA reads TGTGCCAGTAGTATAGACAGCTATCAGCCCCAGCATTTT.

This rearrangement joins TRBV10-2 to TRBJ1-6; TRBD1 might be the D (5 bases). The V and J ends lost 3 bases and 10 bases respectively, with 16 bases between them. There are 15 residues in the CDR3. Germline V gives CDR1 WSHSY, CDR2 SAAADI. The CDR3 reads CASSEVVAGGSPLHF. The CDR3 DNA is TGCGCCAGCAGTGAAGTAGTAGCGGGGGGATCACCCCTCCACTTT.